The 5 T cell receptor beta chains presented below share a single source sample, sequenced in a study of low-dose radiotherapy and immunotherapy resistance in tumors. Time point noted: before trial treatment. Alpha- and beta-chain coverage of first-strand cDNA came from TRAV- and TRBV-specific primers. TCR amplification ran 15 to 25 PCR cycles using constant-region and V-primer adapter primers. MiXCR, run by TCRdb on the reads, gives a single entry per CDR3 protein. The sample has tens of thousands of distinct CDR3 sequences, under 20% seen once; the top ten hold roughly 6%. The sequencing used PBMCs, collected before treatment. Every receptor here comes from a male donor with prostate cancer.

Many counts were recorded for this clonotype. CDR3 DNA: TGTGCCAGCAGCCGATGGGACAGGGGAGGAGAAAAACTGTTTTTT. This codes for CASSRWDRGGEKLFF. The chain has TRBV14 and TRBJ1-4, with TRBD1 matching over 10 bases. J gave up 8 bases and V 4 bases, and 7 bases lay outside the gene matches. CDR1 SGHDN and CDR2 FVKESK come from the germline V gene. The CDR3 spans 15 residues.

As concerns this clonotype: One base separates it from a far larger clone, so it is likely a read error. This chain joins TRBV5-8 and TRBJ2-1; maybe TRBD2 (6 bases). The CDR3 is 14 amino acids. The V gene's germline CDR1 is SGHTS and CDR2 YDEGEE. Trimming stripped 8 bases from V and 13 bases from J, with 25 bases between. The CDR3 bases are TGTGCCAGTGTACTGGGGGGTCGACAAGAGACCCAGTTCTTC. Encoded protein: CASVLGGRQETQFF. Together with reference TRBV5-8 and TRBJ2-1, the CDR3 gives the full variable domain: EAGVTQSPTHLIKTRGQQATLRCSPISGHTSVYWYQQALGLGLQFLLWYDEGEERNRGNFPPRFSGRQFPNYSSELNVNALELEDSALYLCASVLGGRQETQFFGPGTRLTVL.

This clonotype was recorded many times. The V and J genes are TRBV20-1 and TRBJ1-1, with a possible D match to TRBD1 (5 bases). V was cut by 0 bases and J by 2 bases, with 13 bases left in between. Germline V gene data show CDR1 as DFQATT and CDR2 as SNEGSKA (reference sequence). The CDR3 extends over 15 amino acids. The DNA of the CDR3 is TGCAGTGCTAGAGACGGGGGGATTCTAAACACTGAAGCTTTCTTT. As protein: CSARDGGILNTEAFF.

This clonotype was detected a few times. The chain uses TRBV5-1 and TRBJ1-2, with D uncertain. Germline values: CDR1 SGHRS, CDR2 YFSETQ. Trimming cost V 0 bases and J 2 bases, with 8 bases left between them. The CDR3 covers 14 residues. CDR3 loop: CASSLGANNYGYTF. Here the CDR3 DNA reads TGCGCCAGCAGCTTGGGGGCGAACAACTATGGCTACACCTTC.

This clonotype appeared many times. The rearrangement links TRBV6-8 to TRBJ2-7; no definite D call. CDR1 and CDR2 (germline): MNHGY, SAAAGT. This CDR3 comprises 15 residues. V was shortened by 8 bases and J by 2 bases, with 19 bases between the two germline ends. The CDR3 region has the DNA TGTGCCAGCGGCTCATACGAGATCCTCCCCTACGAGCAGTACTTC. Translating gives CASGSYEILPYEQYF.